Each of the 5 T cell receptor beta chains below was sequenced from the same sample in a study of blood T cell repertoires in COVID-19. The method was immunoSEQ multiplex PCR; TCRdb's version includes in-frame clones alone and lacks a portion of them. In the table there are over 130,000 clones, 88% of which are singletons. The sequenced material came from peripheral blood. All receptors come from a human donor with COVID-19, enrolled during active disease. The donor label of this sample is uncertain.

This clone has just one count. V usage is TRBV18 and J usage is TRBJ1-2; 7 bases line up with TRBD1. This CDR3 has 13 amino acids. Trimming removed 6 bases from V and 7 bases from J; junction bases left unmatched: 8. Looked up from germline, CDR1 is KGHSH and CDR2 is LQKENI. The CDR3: CASSETGVRGYTF. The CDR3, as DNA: TGTGCCAGCTCGGAAACAGGGGTGCGTGGCTACACCTTC.

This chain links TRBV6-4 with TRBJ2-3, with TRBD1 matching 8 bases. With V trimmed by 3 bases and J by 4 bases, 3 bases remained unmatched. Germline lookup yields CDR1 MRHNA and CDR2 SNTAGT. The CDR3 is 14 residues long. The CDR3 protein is CASSEEQGADTQYF. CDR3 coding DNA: TGTGCCAGCAGTGAGGAACAGGGGGCAGATACGCAGTATTTT.

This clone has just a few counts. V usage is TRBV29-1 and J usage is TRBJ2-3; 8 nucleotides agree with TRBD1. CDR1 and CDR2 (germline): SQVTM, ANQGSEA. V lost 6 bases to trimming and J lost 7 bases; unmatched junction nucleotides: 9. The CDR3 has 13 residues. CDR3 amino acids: CSVVGQAEYTQYF. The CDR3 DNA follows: TGCAGCGTGGTGGGACAGGCGGAATATACGCAGTATTTT.

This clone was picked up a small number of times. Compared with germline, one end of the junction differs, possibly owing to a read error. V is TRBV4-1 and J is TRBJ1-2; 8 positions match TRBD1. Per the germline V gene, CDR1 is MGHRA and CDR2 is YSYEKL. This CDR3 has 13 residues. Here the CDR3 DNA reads TGCGCCAGCAGCCAAGATCAGGATCGGGACAGGATCTTC. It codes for CASSQDQDRDRIF.

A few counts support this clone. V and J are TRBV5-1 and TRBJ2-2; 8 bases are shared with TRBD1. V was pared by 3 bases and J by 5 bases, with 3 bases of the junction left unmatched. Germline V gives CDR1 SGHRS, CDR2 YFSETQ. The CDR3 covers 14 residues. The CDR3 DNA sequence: TGCGCCAGCAGCTACGGACAGGGAACCGGGGAGCTGTTTTTT. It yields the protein CASSYGQGTGELFF.